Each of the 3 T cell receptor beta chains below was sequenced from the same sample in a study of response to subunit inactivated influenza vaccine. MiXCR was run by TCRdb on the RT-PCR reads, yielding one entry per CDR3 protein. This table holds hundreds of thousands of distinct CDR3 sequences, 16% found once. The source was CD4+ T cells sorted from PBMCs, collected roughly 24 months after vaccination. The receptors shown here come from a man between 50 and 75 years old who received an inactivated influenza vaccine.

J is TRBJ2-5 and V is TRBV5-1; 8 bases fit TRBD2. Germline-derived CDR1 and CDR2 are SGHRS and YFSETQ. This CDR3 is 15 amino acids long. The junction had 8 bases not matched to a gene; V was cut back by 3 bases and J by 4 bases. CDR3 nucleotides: TGCGCCAGCAGCTCCACCGGGACTAGGGGAGAGACCCAGTACTTC. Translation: CASSSTGTRGETQYF.

The chain's CDR3 is CASSSIDGRTQYF. CDR3 coding DNA: TGTGCCAGCAGCTCCATTGACGGACGGACGCAGTATTTT. V is TRBV11-2 and J is TRBJ2-3; no clear D. The V end lost 4 bases, the J end lost 9 bases, and 14 bases lay between the germline ends. The germline V gene encodes CDR1 SGHAT and CDR2 FQNNGV. The CDR3 spans 13 residues. The variable domain in full, with the rest retrieved from reference TRBV11-2 and TRBJ2-3, is EAGVAQSPRYKIIEKRQSVAFWCNPISGHATLYWYQQILGQGPKLLIQFQNNGVVDDSQLPKDRFSAERLKGVDSTLKIQPAKLEDSAVYLCASSSIDGRTQYFGPGTRLTVL.

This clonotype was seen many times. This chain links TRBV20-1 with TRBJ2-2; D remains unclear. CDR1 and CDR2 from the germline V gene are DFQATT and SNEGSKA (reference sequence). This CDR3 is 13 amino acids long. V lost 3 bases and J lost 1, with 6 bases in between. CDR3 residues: CSASRLNTGELFF. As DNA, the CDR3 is TGCAGTGCTAGCAGACTGAACACCGGGGAGCTGTTTTTT.